These T cell receptor beta chains were read from a single sample in a study of cytomegalovirus exposure and HLA in healthy donors. The protocol was immunoSEQ multiplex PCR, while the TCRdb copy is restricted to in-frame clones and leaves out a portion. The sample has roughly 52,000 clones; about 90% are singletons. The sequenced material came from PBMCs. These receptors originate from a young woman in good health and CMV-seronegative. The CDR3 runs from the conserved cysteine through the conserved F or W. The D gene is left open where the match is weak. Clone size is not always given. Where it is, it says once, few, many or a class for expanded clones.

D gene: TRBD1
J gene: TRBJ1-1
V gene: TRBV27
clone size: -
CDR3 protein: CASSFDRGTGAFF
CDR3 DNA: TGTGCCAGCAGTTTTGACAGGGGAACTGGAGCTTTCTTT

D gene: -
J gene: TRBJ2-2
V gene: TRBV27
clone size: -
CDR3 protein: CASSFTGLEGGELFF
CDR3 DNA: TGTGCCAGCAGTTTTACGGGCCTCGAGGGCGGGGAGCTGTTTTTT

D gene: TRBD2
J gene: TRBJ2-1
V gene: TRBV5-1
clone size: -
CDR3 protein: CASSPELAGAYNEQFF
CDR3 DNA: TGCGCCAGCAGCCCGGAATTAGCGGGAGCCTACAATGAGCAGTTCTTC

D gene: TRBD2
J gene: TRBJ2-3
V gene: TRBV7-2
clone size: -
CDR3 protein: CASSPGWAGEDTQYF
CDR3 DNA: TGTGCCAGCAGCCCAGGGTGGGCGGGAGAAGATACGCAGTATTTT

D gene: -
J gene: TRBJ1-1
V gene: TRBV27
clone size: -
CDR3 protein: CASSLVQGTEAFF
CDR3 DNA: TGTGCCAGCAGTTTAGTTCAGGGCACTGAAGCTTTCTTT

D gene: -
J gene: TRBJ1-3
V gene: TRBV28
clone size: -
CDR3 protein: CASRLSGGVLGSGNTIYF
CDR3 DNA: TGTGCCAGCAGGCTATCCGGAGGGGTACTAGGTTCTGGAAACACCATATATTTT

D gene: TRBD2
J gene: TRBJ2-7
V gene: TRBV19
clone size: -
CDR3 protein: CASSTGLAGTYEQYF
CDR3 DNA: TGTGCCAGTAGTACCGGACTAGCGGGAACCTACGAGCAGTACTTC

D gene: -
J gene: TRBJ2-5
V gene: TRBV5-1
clone size: once
CDR3 protein: CASSLDSVQETQYF
CDR3 DNA: TGCGCCAGCAGCTTGGATAGCGTCCAAGAGACCCAGTACTTC

D gene: TRBD1
J gene: TRBJ1-2
V gene: TRBV19
clone size: once
CDR3 protein: CASSRTTGIYGYTF
CDR3 DNA: TGTGCCAGTAGTAGGACGACAGGGATCTATGGCTACACCTTC

D gene: TRBD2
J gene: TRBJ2-3
V gene: TRBV7-6
clone size: -
CDR3 protein: CASSITSGGYTDTQYF
CDR3 DNA: TGTGCCAGCAGCATAACTAGCGGGGGATACACAGATACGCAGTATTTT

D gene: -
J gene: TRBJ1-3
V gene: TRBV25-1
clone size: once
CDR3 protein: CASTPGGAGNTIYF
CDR3 DNA: TGTGCCAGCACCCCGGGGGGGGCTGGAAACACCATATATTTT

D gene: -
J gene: TRBJ2-1
V gene: TRBV21-1
clone size: -
CDR3 protein: CASSKGGNGTSGQYNEQFF
CDR3 DNA: TGTGCCAGCAGCAAAGGGGGTAATGGGACTAGCGGGCAGTACAATGAGCAGTTCTTC

D gene: TRBD2
J gene: TRBJ2-7
V gene: TRBV7-8
clone size: -
CDR3 protein: CASTGTSGSGNEQYF
CDR3 DNA: TGTGCCAGCACCGGGACTAGCGGGAGTGGCAACGAGCAGTACTTC

D gene: TRBD2
J gene: TRBJ2-1
V gene: TRBV19
clone size: -
CDR3 protein: CASSKTSGGYNEQFF
CDR3 DNA: TGTGCCAGTAGTAAGACTAGCGGAGGCTACAATGAGCAGTTCTTC

D gene: -
J gene: TRBJ2-1
V gene: TRBV27
clone size: once
CDR3 protein: CASSFSMGGYNEQFF
CDR3 DNA: TGTGCCAGCAGTTTCAGTATGGGGGGCTACAATGAGCAGTTCTTC

D gene: TRBD1
J gene: TRBJ1-1
V gene: TRBV6-6
clone size: -
CDR3 protein: CAGGQGGATEAFF
CDR3 DNA: TGTGCCGGAGGACAGGGGGGAGCCACTGAAGCTTTCTTT

D gene: TRBD1
J gene: TRBJ1-5
V gene: TRBV28
clone size: -
CDR3 protein: CASSPGQRGNQPQHF
CDR3 DNA: TGTGCCAGCAGCCCGGGACAGCGAGGCAATCAGCCCCAGCATTTT

D gene: -
J gene: TRBJ2-2
V gene: TRBV6-5
clone size: -
CDR3 protein: CAVLRGSTGELFF
CDR3 DNA: TGTGCCGTTTTACGGGGGAGCACCGGGGAGCTGTTTTTT

D gene: -
J gene: TRBJ2-5
V gene: TRBV9
clone size: -
CDR3 protein: CASSVVDQETQYF
CDR3 DNA: TGTGCCAGCAGCGTAGTCGACCAAGAGACCCAGTACTTC

D gene: TRBD1
J gene: TRBJ1-3
V gene: TRBV6-5
clone size: -
CDR3 protein: CASKGAVNSGNTIYF
CDR3 DNA: TGTGCCAGCAAGGGGGCAGTGAACTCTGGAAACACCATATATTTT

D gene: TRBD1
J gene: TRBJ1-5
V gene: TRBV28
clone size: -
CDR3 protein: CASRRQGNQPQHF
CDR3 DNA: TGTGCCAGCAGACGACAGGGGAATCAGCCCCAGCATTTT

D gene: -
J gene: TRBJ1-5
V gene: TRBV27
clone size: -
CDR3 protein: CASSLSPGNQPQHF
CDR3 DNA: TGTGCCAGCAGTTTATCCCCAGGGAATCAGCCCCAGCATTTT

D gene: TRBD1
J gene: TRBJ1-2
V gene: TRBV30
clone size: -
CDR3 protein: CAWSNRDSFIIYGYTF
CDR3 DNA: TGTGCCTGGAGTAACCGGGACAGTTTCATTATCTATGGCTACACCTTC

D gene: TRBD2
J gene: TRBJ2-1
V gene: TRBV28
clone size: -
CDR3 protein: CASSLFLTSGGYNEQFF
CDR3 DNA: TGTGCCAGCAGTCTCTTTCTGACTAGCGGGGGGTACAATGAGCAGTTCTTC

D gene: -
J gene: TRBJ2-7
V gene: TRBV6-5
clone size: -
CDR3 protein: CASPRLRGKSYEQYF
CDR3 DNA: TGTGCCAGCCCTCGCCTAAGGGGGAAGAGCTACGAGCAGTACTTC

D gene: -
J gene: TRBJ2-7
V gene: TRBV15
clone size: -
CDR3 protein: CATSRASAIGYEQYF
CDR3 DNA: TGTGCCACCAGCAGAGCCTCCGCGATCGGTTACGAGCAGTACTTC

D gene: -
J gene: TRBJ2-5
V gene: TRBV11-1
clone size: once
CDR3 protein: CASSFNWRGQETQYF
CDR3 DNA: TGTGCCAGCAGCTTCAACTGGAGGGGCCAAGAGACCCAGTACTTC

D gene: -
J gene: TRBJ1-5
V gene: TRBV27
clone size: -
CDR3 protein: CASSVEGLGNQPQHF
CDR3 DNA: TGTGCCAGCAGTGTAGAGGGCCTTGGGAATCAGCCCCAGCATTTT

D gene: TRBD2
J gene: TRBJ2-7
V gene: TRBV6-5
clone size: -
CDR3 protein: CASSTTSGRSYEQYF
CDR3 DNA: TGTGCCAGCAGTACCACTAGCGGGAGGAGTTACGAGCAGTACTTC

D gene: TRBD1
J gene: TRBJ2-5
V gene: TRBV27
clone size: -
CDR3 protein: CASSLYRGEGASMGQETQYF
CDR3 DNA: TGTGCCAGCAGTTTATACAGGGGAGAGGGGGCAAGTATGGGTCAAGAGACCCAGTACTTC

D gene: TRBD1
J gene: TRBJ2-2
V gene: TRBV5-1
clone size: -
CDR3 protein: CASSSNRGENTGELFF
CDR3 DNA: TGCGCCAGCAGCTCGAACAGGGGCGAGAACACCGGGGAGCTGTTTTTT

D gene: -
J gene: TRBJ1-2
V gene: TRBV7-2
clone size: -
CDR3 protein: CASSGGRTRDYGYTF
CDR3 DNA: TGTGCCAGCAGCGGCGGCAGGACGAGGGACTATGGCTACACCTTC

D gene: TRBD2
J gene: TRBJ2-2
V gene: TRBV10-2
clone size: -
CDR3 protein: CASSPGLAYGELFF
CDR3 DNA: TGCGCCAGCAGTCCGGGACTAGCGTACGGGGAGCTGTTTTTT

D gene: -
J gene: TRBJ2-5
V gene: TRBV15
clone size: -
CDR3 protein: CATSRDRGSYQVETQYF
CDR3 DNA: TGTGCCACCAGCAGAGATCGCGGCAGCTACCAAGTGGAGACCCAGTACTTC

D gene: TRBD2
J gene: TRBJ2-5
V gene: TRBV27
clone size: -
CDR3 protein: CASSPGLAGPLGETQYF
CDR3 DNA: TGTGCCAGCAGTCCGGGACTAGCGGGCCCTCTTGGAGAGACCCAGTACTTC

D gene: -
J gene: TRBJ2-5
V gene: TRBV7-6
clone size: -
CDR3 protein: CASSFPSTGQETQYF
CDR3 DNA: TGTGCCAGCAGCTTCCCGTCCACAGGCCAGGAGACCCAGTACTTC

D gene: TRBD2
J gene: TRBJ2-1
V gene: TRBV2
clone size: once
CDR3 protein: CASSPGRLAGVNQFF
CDR3 DNA: TGTGCCAGCAGTCCCGGCCGACTAGCGGGAGTCAATCAGTTCTTC

D gene: -
J gene: TRBJ1-1
V gene: TRBV5-1
clone size: -
CDR3 protein: CASSFGNWTKRNTEAFF
CDR3 DNA: TGCGCCAGCAGCTTTGGTAACTGGACAAAAAGGAACACTGAAGCTTTCTTT

D gene: TRBD1
J gene: TRBJ2-7
V gene: TRBV6-1
clone size: -
CDR3 protein: CASSEAGTGSYEQYF
CDR3 DNA: TGTGCCAGCAGTGAAGCGGGGACAGGCTCCTACGAGCAGTACTTC

D gene: -
J gene: TRBJ2-7
V gene: TRBV5-1
clone size: -
CDR3 protein: CASSWLGSSSYEQYF
CDR3 DNA: TGCGCCAGCAGCTGGTTGGGCTCCAGCTCCTACGAGCAGTACTTC

D gene: -
J gene: TRBJ1-1
V gene: TRBV7-6
clone size: -
CDR3 protein: CASSRGGSEAFF
CDR3 DNA: TGTGCCAGCAGCAGGGGGGGGAGTGAAGCTTTCTTT

D gene: -
J gene: TRBJ2-3
V gene: TRBV5-1
clone size: -
CDR3 protein: CASSLGRVDTQYF
CDR3 DNA: TGCGCCAGCAGCTTGGGCAGGGTAGATACGCAGTATTTT

D gene: TRBD1
J gene: TRBJ1-5
V gene: TRBV27
clone size: -
CDR3 protein: CASIAGLWTGNSNQPQHF
CDR3 DNA: TGTGCCAGCATAGCCGGACTATGGACAGGGAATAGCAATCAGCCCCAGCATTTT

D gene: -
J gene: TRBJ2-3
V gene: TRBV4-3
clone size: -
CDR3 protein: CASSQDSPGRDTQYF
CDR3 DNA: TGCGCCAGCAGCCAGGACTCCCCCGGTCGAGATACGCAGTATTTT

D gene: -
J gene: TRBJ2-3
V gene: TRBV6-1
clone size: -
CDR3 protein: CASRAWDTQYF
CDR3 DNA: TGTGCCAGCAGGGCTTGGGATACGCAGTATTTT

D gene: TRBD2
J gene: TRBJ2-4
V gene: TRBV7-2
clone size: once
CDR3 protein: CASSLESSGTNRGKNIQYF
CDR3 DNA: TGTGCCAGCAGCTTAGAGTCTAGCGGGACGAACCGCGGCAAAAACATTCAGTACTTC

D gene: -
J gene: TRBJ2-7
V gene: TRBV7-2
clone size: -
CDR3 protein: CASSRGVRNEQYF
CDR3 DNA: TGTGCCAGCAGCCGCGGGGTCCGCAACGAGCAGTACTTC

D gene: TRBD2
J gene: TRBJ2-3
V gene: TRBV15
clone size: -
CDR3 protein: CATSRVLAGSSTDTQYF
CDR3 DNA: TGTGCCACCAGCAGAGTCCTAGCGGGGTCTAGCACAGATACGCAGTATTTT

D gene: -
J gene: TRBJ2-3
V gene: TRBV29-1
clone size: -
CDR3 protein: CSVDLSDTQYF
CDR3 DNA: TGCAGCGTTGACCTCTCGGATACGCAGTATTTT